The 2 T cell receptor beta chains given below trace back to one sample, sequenced in a study of blood T cells in healthy people across ages. Together with a sample-barcoded 5' primer, a J-beta primer mix was included in a second PCR lasting roughly 6 to 12 cycles. TCRdb independently ran MiXCR on the 5' RACE reads; one entry per CDR3 protein. The data show about 1.8 million distinct CDR3 sequences, with roughly 52% seen just once and roughly 2.1% held by the top ten. Sequenced sample: blood. The source of these receptors is a woman aged 40 to 50 in good health.

This chain joins TRBV15 and TRBJ2-5, with a weak D call TRBD1 (6 bases). The length of the CDR3 is 13 residues. The V end was cut by 3 bases, the J end by 3 bases, with 8 bases between. The germline V gene has CDR1 LNHNV and CDR2 YYDKDF (reference sequence). The CDR3 DNA reads as TGTGCCACCAGCAGGCCAGGGGAAGAGACCCAGTACTTC. Translated: CATSRPGEETQYF.

The chain combines TRBV6-5 with TRBJ2-5; the D is unclear. Gene TRBJ2-7 matches the end of the DNA better, so the J call may be wrong. CDR3 length: 13 amino acids. Germline CDR1 is MNHEY and CDR2 is SVGAGI. CDR3 protein: CASSITPNYEQYF. CDR3 bases: TGTGCCAGCAGTATAACCCCAAACTACGAGCAGTACTTC.